This T cell receptor (beta chain) comes out of a study of T cell responses to AZD1222 COVID-19 vaccine. About this clone itself: Its antigen is not known.

Measured with immunoSEQ multiplex PCR; TCRdb has only the in-frame clones, and not every one. The sample lists 95,000 to 100,000 clones; approximately 90% were seen once. Findings and caveats of the study: Recipients of two AZD1222 doses showed rising Spike-specific TCR breadth and depth. Donors, mostly white British, included more females; clonal diversity was possibly underestimated.

The CDR3 length is 14 residues. The V gene's germline CDR1 is SGHNT and CDR2 YYREEE (reference sequence). Losses at the gene ends were 8 bases for V and 0 bases for J; bases not matched to a gene: 7. The rearrangement links TRBV5-4 to TRBJ1-1; 7 bases are shared with TRBD1. The receptor was isolated from an adult in good health. The material was peripheral blood, obtained on day 0 of AZD1222 vaccination. The CDR3 bases are TGTGCCAGTTTCCGGGACAGCTTGAACACTGAAGCTTTCTTT. This sequence encodes CASFRDSLNTEAFF. The entire variable domain, with the rest obtained from reference TRBV5-4 and TRBJ1-1, is as follows: ETGVTQSPTHLIKTRGQQVTLRCSSQSGHNTVSWYQQALGQGPQFIFQYYREEENGRGNFPPRFSGLQFPNYSSELNVNALELDDSALYLCASFRDSLNTEAFFGQGTRLTVV.